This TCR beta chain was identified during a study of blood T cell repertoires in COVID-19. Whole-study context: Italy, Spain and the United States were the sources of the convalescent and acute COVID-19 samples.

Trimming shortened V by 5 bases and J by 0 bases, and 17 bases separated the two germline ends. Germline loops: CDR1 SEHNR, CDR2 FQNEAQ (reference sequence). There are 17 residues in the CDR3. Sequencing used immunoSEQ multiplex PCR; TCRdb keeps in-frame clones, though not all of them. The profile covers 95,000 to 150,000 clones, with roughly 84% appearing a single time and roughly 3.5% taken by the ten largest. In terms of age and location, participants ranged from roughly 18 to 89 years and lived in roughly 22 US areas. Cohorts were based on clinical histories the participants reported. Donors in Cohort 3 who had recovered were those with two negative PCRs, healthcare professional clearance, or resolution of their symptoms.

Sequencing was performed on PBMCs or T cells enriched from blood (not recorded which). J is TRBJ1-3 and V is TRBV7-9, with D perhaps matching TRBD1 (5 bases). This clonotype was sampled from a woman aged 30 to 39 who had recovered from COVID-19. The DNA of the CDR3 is TGTGCCAGCAGCGTAGGGGAGTTCTGGCTCTCTGGAAACACCATATATTTT. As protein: CASSVGEFWLSGNTIYF. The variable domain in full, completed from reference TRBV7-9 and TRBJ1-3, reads DTGVSQNPRHKITKRGQNVTFRCDPISEHNRLYWYRQTLGQGPEFLTYFQNEAQLEKSRLLSDRFSAERPKGSFSTLEIQRTEQGDSAMYLCASSVGEFWLSGNTIYFGEGSWLTVV.